This T cell receptor (beta chain) was obtained from a study of blood T cell repertoires in COVID-19. This clone was seen a few times. Germline V gene lookup returns CDR1 SGHRS and CDR2 YFSETQ. The trim removed 3 bases at V and 7 bases at J, leaving 11 bases unmatched. This CDR3 has 16 amino acids. Profiled with immunoSEQ multiplex PCR; TCRdb holds only in-frame clones, not every one. The table lists 60,000 or so clones, around four fifths of them singletons. The source material was peripheral blood. The sequence was collected from a woman between 50 and 59 years old with active or convalescent COVID-19. The chain uses TRBV5-1 and TRBJ2-1, with 9 bases identical to TRBD2. CDR3 DNA: TGCGCCAGCAGCTCGCGTGCTAGCGGGATCGTGAATGAGCAGTTCTTC. As protein: CASSSRASGIVNEQFF.